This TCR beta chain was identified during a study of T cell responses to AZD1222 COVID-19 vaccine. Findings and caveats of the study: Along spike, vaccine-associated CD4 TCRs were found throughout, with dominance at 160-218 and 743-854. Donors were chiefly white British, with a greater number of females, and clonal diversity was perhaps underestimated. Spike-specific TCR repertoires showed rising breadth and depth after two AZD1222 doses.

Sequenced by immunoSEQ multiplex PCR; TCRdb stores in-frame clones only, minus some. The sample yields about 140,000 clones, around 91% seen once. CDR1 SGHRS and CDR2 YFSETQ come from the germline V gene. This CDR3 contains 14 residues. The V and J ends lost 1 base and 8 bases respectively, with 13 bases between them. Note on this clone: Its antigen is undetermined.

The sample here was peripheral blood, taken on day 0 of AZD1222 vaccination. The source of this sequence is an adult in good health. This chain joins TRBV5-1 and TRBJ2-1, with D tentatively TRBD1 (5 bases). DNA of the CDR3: TGCGCCAGCAGCTTGCAAAACAGGATCGATGAGCAGTTCTTC. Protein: CASSLQNRIDEQFF.